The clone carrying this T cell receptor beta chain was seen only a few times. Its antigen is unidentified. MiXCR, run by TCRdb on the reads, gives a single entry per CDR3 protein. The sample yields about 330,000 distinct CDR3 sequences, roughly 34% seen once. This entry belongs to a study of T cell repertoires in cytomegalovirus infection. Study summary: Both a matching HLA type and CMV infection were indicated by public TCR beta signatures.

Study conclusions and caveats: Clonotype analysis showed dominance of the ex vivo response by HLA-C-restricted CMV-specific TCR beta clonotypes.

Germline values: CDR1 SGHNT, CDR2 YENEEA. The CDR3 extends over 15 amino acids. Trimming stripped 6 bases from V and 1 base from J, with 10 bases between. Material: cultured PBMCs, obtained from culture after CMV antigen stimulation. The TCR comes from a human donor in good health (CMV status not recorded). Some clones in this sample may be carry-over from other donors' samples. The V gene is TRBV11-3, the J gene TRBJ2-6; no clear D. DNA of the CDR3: TGTGCCAGCAGGCTTTTCAGGTCTGGGGCCAACGTCCTGACTTTC. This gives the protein CASRLFRSGANVLTF. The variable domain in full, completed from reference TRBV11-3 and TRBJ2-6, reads EAGVVQSPRYKIIEKKQPVAFWCNPISGHNTLYWYLQNLGQGPELLIRYENEEAVDDSQLPKDRFSAERLKGVDSTLKIQPAELGDSAVYLCASRLFRSGANVLTFGAGSRLTVL.